This entry describes one T cell receptor beta chain. What antigen it recognizes has not been identified. The sample holds no much larger clone one base away, and base qualities are not on file. For the CD8 naive samples, CD45RO-negative cells were positively selected for CCR7, yielding a CD45RA+CCR7+ population from which TemRA cells were excluded. The donors were healthy, HIV-negative adults who had no recently reported acute infections or vaccinations. Every donor was a Caucasian adult residing in Nashville, Tennessee, USA. Blood was obtained by leukapheresis, after which PBMCs were separated by Ficoll-Histopaque density gradient centrifugation and cryopreserved in liquid nitrogen vapor phase. Analytical flow cytometry was used to check the purity and quantity of each magnetically sorted T cell population. Genomic DNA was isolated from each sorted fraction and quantified by UV absorbance on a Nanodrop 2000c.

This sample was taken from a study of shared clonotypes between healthy human individuals (dated by TCRdb to about 2020). Regarding the complete study: Three men and two women, aged 18 to 49 years, made up the cohort. To estimate repertoire size and how much clonotypes are shared between individuals, the study performed deep sequencing of blood TCR repertoires from about five healthy adults. Libraries were prepared and TCR repertoires were sequenced by different laboratories using diverse techniques, in order to increase sequencing depth and limit assay-specific biases. Each donor's leukapheresis produced roughly between about 0.85 and 10 billion PBMCs. For each donor, three plates each were used for CD4 naive and CD4 memory, two plates were used for CD8 naive, and one plate was used for CD8 memory.

Here V drops 5 bases and J drops 2 bases, and the junction holds 6 bases not matched to any gene. CDR3 length: 13 amino acids, cysteine to phenylalanine. CDR3 DNA is the only sequence kept; it has 39 bases, read in frame from the first base. The germline V gene provides CDR1 SQVTM and CDR2 ANQGSEA. Using the deep immunoSEQ assay, TCR CDR3 regions were amplified from genomic DNA by multiplex PCR. For each cell subset, the extracted genomic DNA was distributed evenly across all wells of several immunoSEQ 96-well plates, and each plate served as one replicate. For sorted subsets, approximately 200 ng of genomic DNA, equivalent to some 30,000 T cell genomes, went into each replicate PCR. Purified libraries were quantified with a Qubit 3.0 fluorometer, sized on a Bioanalyzer 2100, and re-quantified with the KAPA Library Quantification kit. A separate single-read 150-cycle Illumina NextSeq 550 flow cell was used to sequence each immunoSEQ 96-well plate. As for the authors' bioinformatics: The immunoSEQ output contained only junctional sequences without quality scores, so filtering could not match that applied to full-length reads. To assign V/J genes and CDR3, sequences were annotated using PyIR, a Python wrapper for IgBLAST v1.9, with IMGT germline references. Reads were removed for weak V/J assignments (E-value above 1e-6), missing CDR3, stop codons, out-of-frame junctions, or ambiguous translated residues. V3J clonotypes were defined as sequences sharing an identical inferred V gene, J gene, and CDR3 amino acid sequence. The percentage overlap between two repertoires was calculated by dividing the number of shared unique clonotypes by the size of the smaller repertoire. Richness of each repertoire was evaluated using RTK rarefaction, the Chao1 estimator, and Recon v2.1 estimates of unobserved clonotypes. Generation probabilities for all TCRbeta clonotypes obtained by the gDNA method from a handful of donors were computed using OLGA. The source is immuneACCESS, and TCRdb retained only in-frame sequences with V and J called. Part of the clones is not carried over; for the studies checked, unresolved V genes explain less than half of this, and the remainder is unexplained. V and J calls and clone size follow that table, whereas D and trimming were derived from the DNA. The sample records roughly 590,000 clones, around 95% of which are singletons. About 0.11% of the sample lies in the top ten.

Broad study findings and their caveats: Incomplete sequencing was indicated by rarefaction of sorted-subset datasets, despite the large sequencing depth. Compared with non-shared clonotypes, the clonotypes found in all four sorted-subset donors had higher generation probabilities. Naive subsets generally had larger estimated clonotype richness than memory subsets did. Because the study included only a small number of donors, the genetic and exposure-history diversity represented was limited. Only blood was sampled, and tissue TCR repertoires likely differ from those in blood. Pairwise subsampling led to the expectation that sequencing depth would affect the degree of clonotype sharing among donors. Across four donors, 4.5% to 6.5% of naive CD4, roughly 3.5% of naive CD8, approximately 2.5% of memory CD4, and around 0.4% of memory CD8 clonotypes were shared.

The source of this sequence is a woman aged 25 to 39 in good health. The sample taken for sequencing was naive CD8+ T cells sorted from blood. What this sample's cell subset or site label stands for: CD45RA+CCR7+. The chain joins TRBV29-1 to TRBJ2-7, with TRBD1 identical over 7 junction bases. The encoded CDR3 is CSVTGQVTYEQYF. The DNA sequence reads TGCAGCGTTACTGGACAGGTCACCTACGAGCAGTACTTC.